One and the same sample provided the 29 T cell receptor beta chains below, sequenced in a study of shared clonotypes between healthy human individuals. Selected positively for CCR7 and CD45RO-negative, naive CD8 cells excluded terminally differentiated effector memory CD45RA+ cells. The assay was immunoSEQ multiplex PCR, and TCRdb's table has in-frame clones only and misses some. Of roughly 570,000 clones detected, 98% appear once; the ten largest clones hold approximately 0.3%. Sequencing was carried out using naive CD8+ T cells sorted from blood. Receptor source: a man aged 30 to 39 in good health.

This chain joins TRBV5-6 and TRBJ2-3; D ambiguous. Germline V gene lookup returns CDR1 SGHDT and CDR2 YYEEEE. Trimming took 4 bases from V and 0 from J, leaving 12 bases between them. CDR3 length equals 15 residues. In nucleotides, the CDR3 is TGTGCCAGCAGCAGCGACCCAGCTAGCACAGATACGCAGTATTTT. Encoded protein: CASSSDPASTDTQYF. Looking up the rest from reference TRBV5-6 and TRBJ2-3 gives the full variable domain: DAGVTQSPTHLIKTRGQQVTLRCSPKSGHDTVSWYQQALGQGPQFIFQYYEEEERQRGNFPDRFSGHQFPNYSSELNVNALLLGDSALYLCASSSDPASTDTQYFGPGTRLTVL.

The chain carries TRBV11-3 and TRBJ2-5, with 9 bases aligning to TRBD1. The CDR3 contains 14 residues. V shed 1 base, J shed 3 bases, and the junction held 0 bases outside the gene matches. Germline V gene sequence: CDR1 SGHNT, CDR2 YENEEA. The CDR3 DNA follows: TGTGCCAGCAGCTTAGGGACAGGGGAAGAGACCCAGTACTTC. Amino acids: CASSLGTGEETQYF.

The gene calls are TRBV7-9 and TRBJ1-1; weak D call: TRBD1 (5 bases). The V end was cut by 4 bases, the J end by 6 bases, with 9 bases between. From germline, CDR1 is SEHNR and CDR2 FQNEAQ (reference sequence). The CDR3 contains 12 residues. The CDR3 here is CASSSTGPEAFF. The CDR3 DNA reads as TGTGCCAGCAGCTCCACAGGACCTGAAGCTTTCTTT.

The chain joins TRBV27 to TRBJ2-1, with D unclear. Germline values: CDR1 MNHEY, CDR2 SMNVEV (reference sequence). Deletions cut 3 bases from V and 9 bases from J, with 9 bases between. CDR3 length: 12 amino acids. Written as DNA, the CDR3 is TGTGCCAGCAGTTTGGGGTTTAGTGAGCAGTTCTTC. Its translation: CASSLGFSEQFF.

This chain uses TRBV7-2 with TRBJ2-7; TRBD2 agrees at 7 bases. The ends lost 2 bases at V and 0 bases at J; junction bases unmatched: 4. Germline V lookup: CDR1 SGHTA, CDR2 FQGNSA. The CDR3 consists of 15 residues. Written as DNA, the CDR3 is TGTGCCAGCAGCTTACACCGGGACTACTCCTACGAGCAGTACTTC. Amino acid sequence: CASSLHRDYSYEQYF.

The V gene is TRBV29-1, the J gene TRBJ2-7; a weak D match, TRBD2 (5 bases). The V end lost 4 bases, the J end lost 0 bases, and 22 bases lay between the germline ends. Germline lookup yields CDR1 SQVTM and CDR2 ANQGSEA. This CDR3 spans 17 amino acids. The CDR3 region is CSVVWSVGRRSSYEQYF. The CDR3 DNA reads TGCAGCGTTGTCTGGAGTGTGGGCAGGAGGAGCTCCTACGAGCAGTACTTC.

The V call is TRBV9, the J call TRBJ2-1; 8 positions match TRBD2. The CDR3 spans 15 residues. Trimming took 4 bases from V and 0 from J; bases not matched to a gene: 3. Germline V gives CDR1 SGDLS, CDR2 YYNGEE. The CDR3 here is CASSMSGSSYNEQFF. The CDR3 DNA reads TGTGCCAGCAGCATGAGCGGGAGCTCCTACAATGAGCAGTTCTTC.

This clone was recorded only once. The chain combines TRBV9 with TRBJ2-3; no firm D call. Germline CDR1 is SGDLS and CDR2 is YYNGEE. Trimming pared 3 bases from V and 9 bases from J, leaving 11 bases between. The CDR3 covers 12 residues. CDR3 residues: CASSGPLVTQYF. CDR3 nucleotides: TGTGCCAGCAGCGGACCTCTAGTGACGCAGTATTTT.

The V call is TRBV4-2, the J call TRBJ1-1; a weak D match, TRBD1 (5 bases). Germline V lookup: CDR1 LGHNA, CDR2 YNFKEQ. Trimming took off 1 base at V and 7 bases at J, with 16 bases between the two ends. This CDR3 contains 15 residues. This chain's CDR3 is CASSQVVGDAVEAFF. In DNA, the CDR3 is TGTGCCAGCAGCCAAGTGGTGGGGGACGCGGTTGAAGCTTTCTTT.

DNA for the CDR3: TGTGCCAGCAGCGCCGAGGGGAATAGCAATCAGCCCCAGCATTTT. Translating it yields CASSAEGNSNQPQHF. The rearrangement links TRBV9 to TRBJ1-5, with D maybe TRBD1 (5 bases). The CDR3 is made up of 15 amino acids. Germline V CDR1 and CDR2: SGDLS, YYNGEE. V was shortened by 3 bases and J by 0 bases, with 10 bases between the two germline ends. Using reference TRBV9 and TRBJ1-5 for the parts outside the CDR3, the full variable domain is DSGVTQTPKHLITATGQRVTLRCSPRSGDLSVYWYQQSLDQGLQFLIQYYNGEERAKGNILERFSAQQFPDLHSELNLSSLELGDSALYFCASSAEGNSNQPQHFGDGTRLSIL.

The V gene is TRBV11-2, the J gene TRBJ2-1; D may be TRBD2 (6 bases). The CDR3 runs 14 residues. Per the germline V gene, CDR1 is SGHAT and CDR2 is FQNNGV. With 7 bases removed from V and 3 bases from J, the gap between germline ends came to 13 bases. CDR3 loop: CASTRESGYNEQFF. The CDR3 region has the DNA TGTGCCAGCACACGGGAGTCCGGCTACAATGAGCAGTTCTTC.

The rearrangement uses TRBV20-1 and TRBJ2-1, with D perhaps matching TRBD1 or TRBD2 (5 bases each). V shed 3 bases and J shed 9 bases, with 9 bases lying between them. Germline assignment: CDR1 DFQATT and CDR2 SNEGSKA (reference sequence). The CDR3 is 11 amino acids. CDR3 sequence: CSASGTGEQFF. The CDR3 coding sequence is TGCAGTGCTAGCGGGACGGGTGAGCAGTTCTTC.

The genes are TRBV5-1 and TRBJ2-1, with D perhaps matching TRBD2 (5 bases). The CDR3 totals 14 residues. The V end was cut by 5 bases, the J end by 4 bases, with 13 bases between. CDR1 is SGHRS and CDR2 is YFSETQ in the germline V gene. The CDR3 sequence: CASREALMYNEQFF. CDR3 in DNA: TGCGCCAGCAGGGAGGCTCTAATGTACAATGAGCAGTTCTTC.

CDR3 in amino acids: CASSHGPEQYF. CDR3 DNA: TGTGCCAGCAGCCATGGCCCCGAGCAGTACTTC. V is TRBV14 and J is TRBJ2-7; the D is unclear. In germline, CDR1 is SGHDN, CDR2 FVKESK. CDR3 length: 11 residues. Trimming cost V 3 bases and J 6 bases, with 6 bases left between them.

This CDR3 reads CASSYTGHYAEGYTF. DNA of the CDR3: TGTGCCAGCAGTTACACAGGACACTACGCGGAAGGCTACACCTTC. This chain uses TRBV6-5 with TRBJ1-2, with D possibly being TRBD1 (5 bases). The CDR3 runs 15 residues. Trimming pared 2 bases from V and 8 bases from J, leaving 18 bases between. Germline V gives CDR1 MNHEY, CDR2 SVGAGI.

The chain uses TRBV21-1 and TRBJ2-3; the D segment call TRBD1 is taken from the table without a DNA check. TRBV21-1 is a listed pseudogene. The CDR3 contains 16 residues. The CDR3 DNA reads TGTGCCAGCAGCATTGGGGCCTATTTAGGCACAGATACGCAGTATTTT. The encoded protein is CASSIGAYLGTDTQYF.

J is TRBJ2-1 and V is TRBV7-9; D is unresolved. V was shortened by 1 base and J by 7 bases, with 8 bases between the two germline ends. This CDR3 is built from 13 residues. Germline CDR1 SEHNR, CDR2 FQNEAQ (reference sequence). The CDR3 nucleotides are TGTGCCAGCAGCTTAGGGGAAGGAAATGAGCAGTTCTTC. Translating gives CASSLGEGNEQFF. Using reference TRBV7-9 and TRBJ2-1 for the parts outside the CDR3, the full variable domain is DTGVSQNPRHKITKRGQNVTFRCDPISEHNRLYWYRQTLGQGPEFLTYFQNEAQLEKSRLLSDRFSAERPKGSFSTLEIQRTEQGDSAMYLCASSLGEGNEQFFGPGTRLTVL.

Concerning this clone itself: Distinct nucleotide sequences in the sample also encode this CDR3. The chain employs TRBV29-1 and TRBJ2-2, with TRBD1 identical over 10 bases. V lost 4 bases, J lost 8 bases, and 4 bases stayed unmatched. The CDR3 covers 13 residues. Germline V gene data show CDR1 as SQVTM and CDR2 as ANQGSEA. DNA for the CDR3: TGCAGCGTTGGGACAGGGGGTTATGGGGAGCTGTTTTTT. It encodes CSVGTGGYGELFF.

This chain connects TRBV4-3 to TRBJ2-7; D is perhaps TRBD1 (6 bases). Germline V gene data show CDR1 as LGHNA and CDR2 as YSLEER. The germline V and J ends were trimmed by 1 base and 4 bases, with 17 bases remaining between them. The CDR3 consists of 16 residues. The CDR3 reads CASSQGTGIGSYEQYF. For the CDR3, the DNA is TGCGCCAGCAGCCAAGGTACAGGGATTGGGAGTTACGAGCAGTACTTC.

V is TRBV25-1 and J is TRBJ2-5; D call uncertain. Germline CDR1 is MGHDK and CDR2 is SYGVNS. Trimming removed 10 bases from V and 5 bases from J, with 8 bases in between. This CDR3 is 10 amino acids long. The CDR3 region is CATHLETQYF. The CDR3 DNA is TGTGCCACCCATCTGGAGACCCAGTACTTC.

The CDR3 DNA follows: TGCAGCGTTTTTCTGGGTGAGCAGTTCTTC. This translates into CSVFLGEQFF. The chain is built from TRBV29-1 and TRBJ2-1, with unresolved D. The length of the CDR3 is 10 residues. Per germline, CDR1 SQVTM and CDR2 ANQGSEA. Between the trimmed V and J ends, which lost 5 bases and 9 bases, there was a span of 8 bases.

The chain combines TRBV13 with TRBJ2-2; TRBD1 matches at 9 bases. CDR1 is PRHDT, CDR2 FYEKMQ, per germline (reference sequence). This CDR3 contains 15 residues. V shed 5 bases, J shed 6 bases, and the junction held 7 bases outside the gene matches. The CDR3 region is CASSAGTGRSGELFF. The CDR3 nucleotides read TGTGCCAGCAGCGCAGGGACAGGGCGTTCCGGGGAGCTGTTTTTT.

This clone was counted between two and nine times. The chain links TRBV4-1 to TRBJ1-2, with TRBD1 matching 8 bases. Germline-derived CDR1 and CDR2 are MGHRA and YSYEKL. With V trimmed by 0 bases and J by 2 bases, 2 bases remained unmatched. The CDR3 is 15 amino acids. The CDR3 loop is CASSQEDRANYGYTF. CDR3 bases: TGCGCCAGCAGCCAAGAGGACAGGGCGAACTATGGCTACACCTTC.

The rearrangement links TRBV29-1 to TRBJ1-1; 7 nucleotides line up with TRBD1. The V gene end was trimmed by 7 bases and the J gene end by 5 bases; junction bases not matched to a gene: 4. Germline CDR1 SQVTM, CDR2 ANQGSEA. This CDR3 comprises 11 residues. This CDR3 reads CSAGGWTEAFF. DNA for the CDR3: TGCAGCGCAGGGGGGTGGACTGAAGCTTTCTTT.

The rearrangement uses TRBV5-6 and TRBJ2-7, with TRBD2 as a possible D gene (6 bases). The germline V and J ends were trimmed by 0 bases and 4 bases, with 11 bases remaining between them. Germline assignment: CDR1 SGHDT and CDR2 YYEEEE. CDR3 length: 14 amino acids. The CDR3 spells CASSLATRPYEQYF. The DNA of the CDR3 is TGTGCCAGCAGCTTGGCGACTAGACCTTACGAGCAGTACTTC.

The chain links TRBV6-5 to TRBJ1-5, with a weak D call TRBD1 (5 bases). This CDR3 spans 15 amino acids. The V gene lost 6 bases and the J gene lost 0 bases, with 12 bases spanning the gap. Germline-derived CDR1 and CDR2 are MNHEY and SVGAGI. This chain's CDR3 is CASRGTFSSNQPQHF. The CDR3 nucleotides read TGTGCCAGCAGGGGGACTTTCTCTAGCAATCAGCCCCAGCATTTT.

The genes are TRBV6-6 and TRBJ1-5; TRBD1 agrees at 8 bases. With 6 bases clipped from V and 7 bases from J, the junction kept 8 bases outside the gene matches. The CDR3 extends over 14 amino acids. Germline CDR1 reads MNHNY; CDR2 reads SVGAGI (reference sequence). The CDR3 region is CASSRTGSGQPQHF. As DNA, the CDR3 is TGTGCCAGCAGCCGGACAGGGAGCGGGCAGCCCCAGCATTTT.

As regards this clone: Other DNA sequences in this sample translate to the same CDR3. This sequence joins TRBV6-5 and TRBJ1-1; TRBD1 aligns across 8 bases. CDR3 size: 13 residues. Germline loops: CDR1 MNHEY, CDR2 SVGAGI. The V segment lost 2 bases and the J segment 4 bases; nucleotides outside the gene matches: 0. The CDR3 DNA reads TGTGCCAGCAGTTACGGACAGGGCACTGAAGCTTTCTTT. Translated, it gives CASSYGQGTEAFF.

J is TRBJ2-1 and V is TRBV4-1; the D gene could be TRBD1 or TRBD2 (6 bases each). Germline CDR1 MGHRA, CDR2 YSYEKL. This CDR3 has 16 amino acids. The V and J ends lost 4 bases and 6 bases respectively, with 19 bases between them. The chain's CDR3 is CASSPYLGGLSNEQFF. In DNA form, the CDR3 reads TGCGCCAGCAGCCCATACCTGGGGGGCCTCTCCAATGAGCAGTTCTTC.